Detailed here is one T cell receptor (beta chain). No antigen is known for it. The sample belongs to a study of post-analysis software for immune sequencing data. Study-wide findings and caveats: A few TRBV segments appeared more often in patients than in controls, and TRBV5-6, TRBV5-1 and TRBV20-1 were among these.

Trimming at V came to 1 base and at J to 1 base, leaving 8 bases not matched to a gene. This CDR3 is 17 amino acids long. CDR1 and CDR2 from the germline V gene are SGHTA and FQGNSA. TCR beta cDNA libraries had unique molecular identifiers. TCRdb used MiXCR to reprocess the PCR reads, holding one entry per CDR3 protein. The sample holds about 430,000 distinct CDR3 sequences, approximately 39% seen once. The clonotype comes from a girl under 10 years old with multiple sclerosis. Sequenced: blood. The chain joins TRBV7-2 to TRBJ2-5; 8 nucleotides agree with TRBD2. CDR3 sequence (DNA): TGTGCCAGCAGCTTAGTTCGAGCGGGGGCGTTCCAAGAGACCCAGTACTTC. It yields the protein CASSLVRAGAFQETQYF.